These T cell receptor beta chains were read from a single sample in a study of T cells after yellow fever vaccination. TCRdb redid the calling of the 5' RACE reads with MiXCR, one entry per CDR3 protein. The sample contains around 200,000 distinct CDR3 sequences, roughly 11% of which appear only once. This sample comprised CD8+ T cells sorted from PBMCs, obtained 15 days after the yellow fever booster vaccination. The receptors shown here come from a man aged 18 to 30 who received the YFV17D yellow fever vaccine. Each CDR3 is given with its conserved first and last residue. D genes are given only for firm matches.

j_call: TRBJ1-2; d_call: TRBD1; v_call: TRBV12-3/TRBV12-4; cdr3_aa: CASSSGGAVNGYTF
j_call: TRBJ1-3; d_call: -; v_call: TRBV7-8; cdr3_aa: CASSLRWSGNTIYF
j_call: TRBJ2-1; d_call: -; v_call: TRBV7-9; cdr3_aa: CASSFLGGRSDEQFF
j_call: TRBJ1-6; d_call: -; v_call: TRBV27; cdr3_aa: CASSPFGETNSPLHF
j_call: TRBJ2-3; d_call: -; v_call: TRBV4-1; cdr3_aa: CASSQLTAPTDPQYF
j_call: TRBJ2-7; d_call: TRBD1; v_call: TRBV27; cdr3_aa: CASSLRDSYEQYF
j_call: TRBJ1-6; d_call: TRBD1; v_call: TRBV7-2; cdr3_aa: CASSLGTGLSYNSPLHF
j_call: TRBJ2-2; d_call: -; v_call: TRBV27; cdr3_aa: CASSHLGATGELFF
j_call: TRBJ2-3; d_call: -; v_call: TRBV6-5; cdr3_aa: CASSYSISVVRAAGTDTQYF
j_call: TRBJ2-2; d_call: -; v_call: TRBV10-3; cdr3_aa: CAVNRDANTGELFF
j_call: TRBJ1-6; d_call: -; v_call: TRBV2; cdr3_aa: CASSAGQDNSPLHF
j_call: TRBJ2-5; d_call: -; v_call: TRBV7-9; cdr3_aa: CASSSTGQQETQYF
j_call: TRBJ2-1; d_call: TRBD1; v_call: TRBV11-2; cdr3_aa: CASSLTGGLGEQFF
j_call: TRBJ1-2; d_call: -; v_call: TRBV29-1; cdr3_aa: CSVTDSDGYTF
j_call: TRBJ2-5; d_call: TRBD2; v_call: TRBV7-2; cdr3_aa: CASSGKGLAGETQYF
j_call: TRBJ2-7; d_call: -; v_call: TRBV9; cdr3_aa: CASSAAGFPTYEQYF
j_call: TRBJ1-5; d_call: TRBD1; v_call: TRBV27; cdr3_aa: CASSPGQAVGPQHF
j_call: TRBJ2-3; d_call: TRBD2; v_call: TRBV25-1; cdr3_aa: CASSDLTSGGWDTQYF
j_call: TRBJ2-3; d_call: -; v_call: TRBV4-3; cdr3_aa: CASSQKLFGTDTQYF
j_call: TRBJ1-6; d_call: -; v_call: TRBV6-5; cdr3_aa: CASSYSSQINSPLHF
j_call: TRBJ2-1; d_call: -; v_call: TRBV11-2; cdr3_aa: CASSANGRSNEQFF
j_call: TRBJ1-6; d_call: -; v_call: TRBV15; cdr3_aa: CATSRQGRNSPLHF
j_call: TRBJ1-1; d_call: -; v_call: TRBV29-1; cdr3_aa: CSVSTSGRANTEAFF
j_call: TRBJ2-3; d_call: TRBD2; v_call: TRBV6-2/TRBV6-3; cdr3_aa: CASSRAGEADTQYF
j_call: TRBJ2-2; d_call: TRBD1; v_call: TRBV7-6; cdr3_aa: CASSSGQGQEAGELFF
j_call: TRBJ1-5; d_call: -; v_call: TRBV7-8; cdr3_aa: CASSQDVRAGHQPQHF
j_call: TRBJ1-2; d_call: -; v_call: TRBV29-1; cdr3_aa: CSVEGGEVDYGYTF
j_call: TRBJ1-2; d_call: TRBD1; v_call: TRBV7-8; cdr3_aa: CASSLRTGSIHGYTF
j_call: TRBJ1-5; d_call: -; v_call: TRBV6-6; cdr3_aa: CASSPPGYSNQPQHF
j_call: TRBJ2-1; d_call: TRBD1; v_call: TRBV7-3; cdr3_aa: CASSSATGGNEQFF
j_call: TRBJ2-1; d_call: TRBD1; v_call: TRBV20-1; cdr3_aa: CSASFPDRGDHNEQFF
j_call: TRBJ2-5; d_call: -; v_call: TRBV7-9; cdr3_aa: CASSSGIQETQYF
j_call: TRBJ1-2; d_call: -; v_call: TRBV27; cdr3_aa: CASSLSLRLSGGYTF
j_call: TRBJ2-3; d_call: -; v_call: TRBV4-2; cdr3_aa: CASSQDLGGPTDTQYF
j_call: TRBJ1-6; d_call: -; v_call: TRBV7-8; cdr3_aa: CASSSSPGLDSPLHF
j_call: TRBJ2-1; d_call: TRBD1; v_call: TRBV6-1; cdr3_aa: CASSEGGQYNEQFF
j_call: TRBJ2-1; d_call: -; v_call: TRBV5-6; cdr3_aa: CASLLDGSYNEQFF
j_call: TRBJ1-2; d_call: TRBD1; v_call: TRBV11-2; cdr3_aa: CASRNPGTGVGYTF
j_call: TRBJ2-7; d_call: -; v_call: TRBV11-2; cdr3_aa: CSTGTYEQYF
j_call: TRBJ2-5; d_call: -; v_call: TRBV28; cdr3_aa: CASSSLAWTSQETQYF
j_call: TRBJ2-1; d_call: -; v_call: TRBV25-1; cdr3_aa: CASSAAPGDRNEQFF
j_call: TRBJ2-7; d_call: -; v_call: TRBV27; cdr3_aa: CASSLAWTVSYEQYF
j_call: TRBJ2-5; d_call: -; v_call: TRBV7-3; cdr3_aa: CASSLIGTRQETQYF
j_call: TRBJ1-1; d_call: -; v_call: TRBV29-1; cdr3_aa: CSVRPGTGTEAFF
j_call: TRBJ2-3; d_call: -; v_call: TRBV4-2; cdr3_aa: CASSPRQTTDTQYF
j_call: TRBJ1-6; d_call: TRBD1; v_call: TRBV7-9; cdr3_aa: CASSPPGQGASYGSYNSPLHF
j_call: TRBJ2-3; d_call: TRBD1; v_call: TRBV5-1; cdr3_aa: CASSLKHRDRLGDTQYF
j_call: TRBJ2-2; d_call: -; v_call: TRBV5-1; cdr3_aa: CASSLGPPNTGELFF
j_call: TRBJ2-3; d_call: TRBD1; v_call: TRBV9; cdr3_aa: CASSVYGDRLTDTQYF
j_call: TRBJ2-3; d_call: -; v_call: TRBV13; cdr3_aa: CASSLGGVTDTQYF
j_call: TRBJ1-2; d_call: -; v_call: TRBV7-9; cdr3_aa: CASSLASYGYTF
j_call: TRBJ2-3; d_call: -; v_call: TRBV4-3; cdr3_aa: CASSQEDRLQGTDTQYF
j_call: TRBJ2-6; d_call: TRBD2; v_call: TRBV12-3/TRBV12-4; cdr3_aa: CASRRGARGFGANVLTF
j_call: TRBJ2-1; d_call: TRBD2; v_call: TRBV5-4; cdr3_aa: CASSPTSGGVDEQFF
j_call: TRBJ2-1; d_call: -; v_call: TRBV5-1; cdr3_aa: CASSLAERPEQFF
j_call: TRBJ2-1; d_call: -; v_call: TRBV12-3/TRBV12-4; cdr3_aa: CASSPTGSNEQFF
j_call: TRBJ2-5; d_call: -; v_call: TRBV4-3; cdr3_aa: CASSQDTVLGGQETQYF
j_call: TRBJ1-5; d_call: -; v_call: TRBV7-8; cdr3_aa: CASTLGVVGINQPQHF
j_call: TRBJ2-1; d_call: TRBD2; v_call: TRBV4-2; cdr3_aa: CASSQEGGLANEQFF